This section outlines one T cell receptor (beta chain) sequence together with its context. Its specificity is not known. Trimming took 1 base from V and 2 from J; bases not matched to a gene: 9. There are 16 residues in the CDR3. Germline CDR1 is GTSNPN and CDR2 is SVGIG (reference sequence). The entry originates in a study of T cells after posttransplantation cyclophosphamide. General study results and limits: Skin or GI-infiltrating T cells shared few TRB sequences with blood.

Clones were read by immunoSEQ multiplex PCR, and TCRdb kept only the in-frame ones, dropping some. The sample holds around 4,800 clones; about 80% are singletons and the top ten take more than 20%. Control samples came 1 year after myeloablative marrow transplants with methotrexate plus calcineurin inhibitor. The genes are TRBV30 and TRBJ2-7; TRBD2 matches 9 bases. The TCR originated in a male patient aged 40 to 55 who received an allogeneic stem cell transplant from an unrelated donor, was CMV-positive, and had chronic GVHD only. Among the T cells, some may be from the graft donor. The sample in question was PBMCs, obtained after an allogeneic stem cell transplant with a calcineurin inhibitor and methotrexate. CDR3 protein: CAWSGASGIFPYEQYF. CDR3 bases: TGTGCCTGGAGTGGGGCTAGCGGGATATTCCCCTACGAGCAGTACTTC.